These 2 T cell receptor beta chains share one sample of origin, sequenced in a study of identical twins. Using its own MiXCR run on the 5' RACE reads, TCRdb lists one record per CDR3 protein. The data show a few hundred thousand distinct CDR3 sequences, roughly an eighth seen once. Separately, the same data were catalogued under a study of yellow fever vaccine responses in identical twins.

Sequenced: CD4+ T cells sorted from blood. The origin of the receptors is a woman aged 18-29 years in good health.

A word on this clonotype: One end of the junction varies from germline; a read error may be responsible. This chain connects TRBV10-2 to TRBJ2-1; the D is unclear. Germline CDR1 and CDR2: WSHSY and SAAADI. This CDR3 contains 13 residues. The CDR3 loop reads CARSSLEYNEQFF. Written as DNA, the CDR3 is TGCGCCCGCAGCTCCCTGGAGTACAATGAGCAGTTCTTC.

On this clonotype: Its ends do not fully match the called genes, so a read error is possible. The chain links TRBV20-1 to TRBJ2-1; 7 bases are shared with TRBD2. The CDR3 is 16 amino acids. Germline assignment: CDR1 DFQATT and CDR2 SNEGSKA (reference sequence). The CDR3, as DNA: TGCTGTGCTATGAATCGGGTTATGGGAGGGCATGGTGAGCAGTTCTTC. This sequence encodes CCAMNRVMGGHGEQFF.